This T cell receptor beta chain was profiled in a study of sequential checkpoint blockade in melanoma. About the research overall: 90 to 95 pretreatment tumor DNA samples were TCRβ immunosequenced.

This CDR3 is 14 amino acids long. Noted treatment: randomized to nivolumab then ipilimumab (arm A) or the reverse (arm B). TCRdb's table, derived via immunoSEQ multiplex PCR, lists solely in-frame clones and lacks some. The table records 3,100 or so clones, approximately 30% of them present only once. The sample holds a few counts of this clone. This sequence originates from a human donor with melanoma. The V call is TRBV1, the J call TRBJ2-3; TRBD2 is taken as the D call from the table, unchecked against the DNA. TRBV1 is a recognized pseudogene. The sample consisted of tumor tissue (inferred from file names), taken from a patient given nivolumab and ipilimumab in sequence. The CDR3 DNA sequence: TGCGCCAGCAGCCTCTCTTCCGAGCGTGATACGCAGTATTTT. This codes for CASSLSSERDTQYF.